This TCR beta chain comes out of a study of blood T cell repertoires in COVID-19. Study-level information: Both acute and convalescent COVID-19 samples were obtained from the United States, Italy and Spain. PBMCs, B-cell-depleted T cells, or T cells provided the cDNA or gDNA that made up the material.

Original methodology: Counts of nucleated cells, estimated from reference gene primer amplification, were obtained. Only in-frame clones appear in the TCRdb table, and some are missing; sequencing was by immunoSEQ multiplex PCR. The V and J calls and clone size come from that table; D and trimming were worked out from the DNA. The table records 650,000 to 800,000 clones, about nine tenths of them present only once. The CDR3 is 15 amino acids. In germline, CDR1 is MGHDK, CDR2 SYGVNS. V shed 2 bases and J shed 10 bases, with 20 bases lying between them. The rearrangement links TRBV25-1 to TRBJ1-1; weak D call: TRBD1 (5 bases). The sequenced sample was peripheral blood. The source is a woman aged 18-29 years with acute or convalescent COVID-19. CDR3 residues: CASSEHTGPGRSAFF. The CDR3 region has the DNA TGTGCCAGCAGTGAACATACAGGTCCGGGGAGGTCAGCTTTCTTT. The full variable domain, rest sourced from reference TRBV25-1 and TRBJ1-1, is EADIYQTPRYLVIGTGKKITLECSQTMGHDKMYWYQQDPGMELHLIHYSYGVNSTEKGDLSSESTVSRIRTEHFPLTLESARPSHTSQYLCASSEHTGPGRSAFFGQGTRLTVV.